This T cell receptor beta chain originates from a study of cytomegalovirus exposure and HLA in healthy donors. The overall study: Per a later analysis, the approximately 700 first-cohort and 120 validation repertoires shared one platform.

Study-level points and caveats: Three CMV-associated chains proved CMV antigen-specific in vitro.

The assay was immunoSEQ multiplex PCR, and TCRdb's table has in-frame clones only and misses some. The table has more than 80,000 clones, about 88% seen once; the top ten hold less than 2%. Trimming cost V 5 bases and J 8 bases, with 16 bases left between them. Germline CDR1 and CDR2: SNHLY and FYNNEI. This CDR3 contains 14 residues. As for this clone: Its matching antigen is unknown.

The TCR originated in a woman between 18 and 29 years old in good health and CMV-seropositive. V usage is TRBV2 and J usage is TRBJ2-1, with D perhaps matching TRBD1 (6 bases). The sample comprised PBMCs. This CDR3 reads CASSRMTGKDEQFF. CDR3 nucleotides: TGTGCCAGCAGTCGGATGACAGGCAAGGATGAGCAGTTCTTC.